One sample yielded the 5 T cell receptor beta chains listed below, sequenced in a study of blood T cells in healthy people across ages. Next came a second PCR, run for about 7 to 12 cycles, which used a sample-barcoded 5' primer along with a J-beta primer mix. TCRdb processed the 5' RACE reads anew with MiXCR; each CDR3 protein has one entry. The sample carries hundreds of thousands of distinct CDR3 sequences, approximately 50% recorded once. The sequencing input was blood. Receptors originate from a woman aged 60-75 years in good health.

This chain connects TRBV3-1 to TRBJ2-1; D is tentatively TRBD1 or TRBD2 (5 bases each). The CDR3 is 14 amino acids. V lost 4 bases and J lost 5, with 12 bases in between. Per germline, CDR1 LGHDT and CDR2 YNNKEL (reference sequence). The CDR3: CASSPGTWNNEQFF. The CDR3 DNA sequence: TGTGCCAGCAGCCCGGGGACCTGGAACAATGAGCAGTTCTTC.

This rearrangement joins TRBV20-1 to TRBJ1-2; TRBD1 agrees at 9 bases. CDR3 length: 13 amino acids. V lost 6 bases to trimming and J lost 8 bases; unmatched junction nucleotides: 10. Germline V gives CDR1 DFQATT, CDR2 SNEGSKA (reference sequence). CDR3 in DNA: TGCAGTGCCGAGGGTGGGACAGGGTACGGCTACACCTTC. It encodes CSAEGGTGYGYTF.

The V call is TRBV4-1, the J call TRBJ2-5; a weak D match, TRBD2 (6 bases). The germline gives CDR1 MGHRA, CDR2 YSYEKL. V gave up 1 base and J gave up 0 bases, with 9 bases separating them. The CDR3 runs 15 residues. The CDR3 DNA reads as TGCGCCAGCAGCCAAGGTCCTAGCGACCAAGAGACCCAGTACTTC. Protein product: CASSQGPSDQETQYF.

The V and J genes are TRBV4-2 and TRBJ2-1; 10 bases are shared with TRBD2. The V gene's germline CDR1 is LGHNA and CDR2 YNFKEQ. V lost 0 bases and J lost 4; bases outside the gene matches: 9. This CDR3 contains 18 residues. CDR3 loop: CASSQEGDSSGGYNEQFF. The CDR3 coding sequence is TGTGCCAGCAGCCAAGAAGGGGATTCTAGCGGGGGTTACAATGAGCAGTTCTTC.

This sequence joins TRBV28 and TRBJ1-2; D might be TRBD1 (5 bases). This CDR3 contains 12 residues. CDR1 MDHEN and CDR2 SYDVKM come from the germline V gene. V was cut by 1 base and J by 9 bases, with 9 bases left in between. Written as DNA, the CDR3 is TGTGCCAGCAGTTTATTTTTGGGGCGCTACACCTTC. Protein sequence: CASSLFLGRYTF.